The 30 T cell receptor beta chains listed next were all sequenced from one sample in a study of T cell responses to AZD1222 COVID-19 vaccine (dated by TCRdb to the early 2020s). The library was prepared using the immunoSEQ multiplex PCR assay. TCRdb holds this immuneACCESS table with in-frame rearrangements only. Some clones are missing; in checked studies, unresolved V genes explain under half, and the rest has no known cause. This sample comprises about 160,000 clones, about 91% of them detected only once. Clones ranked in the top ten supply around 4.6% of the sample. In light of the paper, this sample's time point label describes: baseline before first vaccination. The treatment or condition tag for this specimen amounts to: meningococcal conjugate vaccine given as trial control. Material: peripheral blood, obtained on day 0 of MenACWY control vaccination. These TCRs come from an adult in good health.

This clone was observed a single time. The rearrangement joins TRBV29-1 to TRBJ2-5; TRBD2 agrees at 13 bases. Germline values: CDR1 SQVTM, CDR2 ANQGSEA. Trimming removed 4 bases from V and 5 bases from J; junction bases left unmatched: 4. The length of the CDR3 is 14 residues. This CDR3 reads CSVGTSGSLETQYF. CDR3 sequence (DNA): TGCAGCGTTGGGACTAGCGGGAGTCTGGAGACCCAGTACTTC.

V and J are TRBV7-2 and TRBJ1-2; 9 positions match TRBD1. The CDR3 spans 18 residues. The J segment lost 8 bases and the V segment lost 5 bases, leaving 21 bases of the junction unmatched. From germline, CDR1 is SGHTA and CDR2 FQGNSA. The CDR3 reads CASSPTPRPDRGGRGYTF. CDR3 nucleotides: TGTGCCAGCAGCCCCACCCCCCGCCCAGACAGGGGGGGTAGAGGCTACACCTTC.

This chain links TRBV10-3 with TRBJ1-4, with D possibly matching TRBD1 (5 bases). V was cut by 0 bases and J by 5 bases, with 10 bases left in between. CDR3 length equals 15 residues. Germline V gene data show CDR1 as ENHRY and CDR2 as SYGVKD. The CDR3 loop reads CAISESGRENEKLFF. The CDR3 bases are TGTGCCATCAGTGAGTCAGGCAGGGAGAATGAAAAACTGTTTTTT.

The genes are TRBV9 and TRBJ1-1; TRBD1 aligns across 7 bases. The CDR3 runs 14 residues. Germline V gives CDR1 SGDLS, CDR2 YYNGEE. V lost 0 bases to trimming and J lost 4 bases; unmatched junction nucleotides: 3. CDR3 DNA sequence: TGTGCCAGCAGCGTAGGACAGGGCGGCACTGAAGCTTTCTTT. This encodes CASSVGQGGTEAFF.

The rearrangement joins TRBV9 to TRBJ1-2; tentatively, D is TRBD1 (6 bases). This CDR3 is 15 amino acids long. Germline V lookup: CDR1 SGDLS, CDR2 YYNGEE. The germline V and J ends were trimmed by 4 bases and 5 bases, with 18 bases remaining between them. CDR3 in amino acids: CASSPGAAGTYGYTF. For the CDR3, the DNA is TGTGCCAGCAGCCCCGGGGCGGCAGGGACATATGGCTACACCTTC.

This clone was found once. The chain combines TRBV28 with TRBJ2-1; D remains unclear. V was cut by 1 base and J by 6 bases, with 7 bases left in between. Germline V gene lookup returns CDR1 MDHEN and CDR2 SYDVKM. The CDR3 runs 13 residues. The CDR3 region is CASSLFQPNEQFF. CDR3 DNA sequence: TGTGCCAGCAGTTTATTCCAGCCCAATGAGCAGTTCTTC.

For this clone: The sample contains more than one DNA sequence encoding this CDR3. The chain links TRBV9 to TRBJ1-1, with 10 bases lining up with TRBD1. Germline V gene lookup returns CDR1 SGDLS and CDR2 YYNGEE. V shed 3 bases, J shed 5 bases, and the junction held 10 bases outside the gene matches. This CDR3 has 16 residues. The CDR3 sequence is CASSGGTGVDSTEAFF. The CDR3 bases are TGTGCCAGCAGCGGAGGGACAGGGGTCGATAGTACTGAAGCTTTCTTT.

The chain combines TRBV5-1 with TRBJ2-1, with 13 bases fitting TRBD2. Per the germline V gene, CDR1 is SGHRS and CDR2 is YFSETQ. J was trimmed by 7 bases and V by 0 bases; bases with no gene match: 10. There are 18 residues in the CDR3. The CDR3: CASSLAQLAGGFGNEQFF. DNA of the CDR3: TGCGCCAGCAGCTTGGCTCAACTAGCGGGAGGGTTTGGGAATGAGCAGTTCTTC.

The CDR3: CASSPGPNPPYEQYF. The CDR3 region has the DNA TGTGCCAGCAGCCCCGGTCCCAACCCCCCCTACGAGCAGTACTTC. This rearrangement joins TRBV6-5 to TRBJ2-7; D is uncertain. V lost 6 bases and J 2 bases, leaving 17 bases between the germline ends. The CDR3 consists of 15 residues. Per the germline V gene, CDR1 is MNHEY and CDR2 is SVGAGI.

The chain is built from TRBV6-1 and TRBJ1-5, with a weak D call TRBD1 (6 bases). CDR3 length equals 15 residues. CDR1 and CDR2 from the germline V gene are MNHNS and SASEGT. Trimming removed 0 bases from V and 4 bases from J, with 10 bases in between. This CDR3 reads CASSEAGGGNQPQHF. CDR3 in DNA: TGTGCCAGCAGTGAAGCGGGAGGGGGAAATCAGCCCCAGCATTTT.

This chain connects TRBV19 to TRBJ2-1, with 8 nucleotides matching TRBD1. The CDR3 has 14 residues. The J segment lost 3 bases and the V segment lost 4 bases, leaving 2 bases of the junction unmatched. CDR1 and CDR2 (germline): LNHDA, SQIVND (reference sequence). This CDR3 is CASSTGGVYNEQFF. The CDR3, as DNA: TGTGCCAGTAGTACAGGGGGCGTCTACAATGAGCAGTTCTTC.

This rearrangement joins TRBV14 to TRBJ1-2, with TRBD1 matching 10 bases. Germline V gene data show CDR1 as SGHDN and CDR2 as FVKESK. The CDR3 covers 15 residues. V gave up 1 base and J gave up 4 bases; unmatched junction bases: 3. CDR3 sequence: CASSQGGTGVYGYTF. In nucleotides, the CDR3 is TGTGCCAGCAGCCAAGGAGGGACAGGGGTCTATGGCTACACCTTC.

The gene calls are TRBV7-3 and TRBJ2-2; TRBD1 matches 9 bases. J gave up 3 bases and V 7 bases, and 6 bases lay outside the gene matches. The CDR3 sequence is 15 residues long. The germline CDR1 and CDR2 sequences are SGHTA and FQGTGA. CDR3 sequence (DNA): TGTGCCAGCACCAGGACAGGGGCTGACACCGGGGAGCTGTTTTTT. Translation gives CASTRTGADTGELFF.

The genes are TRBV2 and TRBJ2-7; tentatively, D is TRBD1 (6 bases). Trimming removed 5 bases at V and 3 bases at J, with 17 bases between. The germline V gene has CDR1 SNHLY and CDR2 FYNNEI. The CDR3 is 15 residues long. DNA of the CDR3: TGTGCCAGCAGTCTGGGACAAGGGAAAATCTACGAGCAGTACTTC. It specifies CASSLGQGKIYEQYF. The full variable domain, its missing parts supplied by reference TRBV2 and TRBJ2-7, is EPEVTQTPSHQVTQMGQEVILRCVPISNHLYFYWYRQILGQKVEFLVSFYNNEISEKSEIFDDQFSVERPDGSNFTLKIRSTKLEDSAMYFCASSLGQGKIYEQYFGPGTRLTVT.

The chain employs TRBV5-1 and TRBJ2-1; D is unclear. CDR3 length: 13 amino acids. The V end was cut by 0 bases, the J end by 7 bases, with 8 bases between. CDR1 and CDR2 from the germline V gene are SGHRS and YFSETQ. The CDR3 sequence: CASSLVLRNEQFF. CDR3 sequence (DNA): TGCGCCAGCAGCTTGGTTCTTAGGAATGAGCAGTTCTTC.

This sequence joins TRBV2 and TRBJ2-7; 9 nucleotides agree with TRBD1. V gave up 4 bases and J gave up 2 bases; unmatched junction bases: 9. Germline V gene sequence: CDR1 SNHLY, CDR2 FYNNEI. The CDR3 contains 16 residues. The CDR3 here is CASSGAPGQGTYEQYF. In nucleotides, the CDR3 is TGTGCCAGCAGTGGGGCCCCGGGACAGGGTACCTACGAGCAGTACTTC.

The chain combines TRBV29-1 with TRBJ1-4; 7 nucleotides align to TRBD1. The V gene's germline CDR1 is SQVTM and CDR2 ANQGSEA. CDR3 length equals 13 residues. V shed 6 bases, J shed 0 bases, and the junction held 1 base outside the gene matches. CDR3 coding DNA: TGCAGCGTGCAGGGGGCAACTAATGAAAAACTGTTTTTT. Its translation: CSVQGATNEKLFF.

This chain uses TRBV2 with TRBJ1-5, with 9 bases lining up with TRBD1. The J segment lost 7 bases and the V segment lost 2 bases, leaving 9 bases of the junction unmatched. The CDR3 is 16 amino acids. Germline-derived CDR1 and CDR2 are SNHLY and FYNNEI. CDR3 sequence reads: CASSELGTGSSQPQHF. For the CDR3, the DNA is TGTGCCAGCAGTGAATTGGGGACAGGGTCTTCCCAGCCCCAGCATTTT.

The genes are TRBV28 and TRBJ2-7; D is perhaps TRBD2 (5 bases). CDR3 length: 13 residues. Trimming pared 3 bases from V and 3 bases from J, leaving 9 bases between. Germline V gene data show CDR1 as MDHEN and CDR2 as SYDVKM. This chain's CDR3 is CASSFGGIYEQYF. As DNA, the CDR3 is TGTGCCAGCAGTTTCGGAGGAATCTACGAGCAGTACTTC.

The rearrangement uses TRBV3-1 (or the pseudogene TRBV3-2) and TRBJ2-3; TRBD2 might be the D (6 bases). Germline assignment: CDR1 LGHDT and CDR2 YNNKEL (reference sequence). The V end was cut by 4 bases, the J end by 5 bases, with 22 bases between. The CDR3 has 17 amino acids. CDR3 nucleotide sequence: TGTGCCAGCAGCCGCGTCCCGGGGGAGGAGGATGGAGATACGCAGTATTTT. Translation gives CASSRVPGEEDGDTQYF.

This rearrangement joins TRBV30 to TRBJ1-5; possible D gene TRBD1, 5 bases. The CDR3 is made up of 12 amino acids. Germline loops: CDR1 GTSNPN, CDR2 SVGIG (reference sequence). Trimming removed 0 bases at V and 7 bases at J, with 7 bases between. CDR3 nucleotides: TGTGCCTGGAGTGTACGGGGGCAGCCCCAGCATTTT. This sequence encodes CAWSVRGQPQHF.

This clone came up once. The chain has TRBV19 and TRBJ1-1; D not certain. CDR1 LNHDA and CDR2 SQIVND come from the germline V gene (reference sequence). This CDR3 has 15 amino acids. V lost 3 bases and J lost 1, with 12 bases in between. CDR3 sequence reads: CASSMEGLGNTEAFF. The CDR3, as DNA: TGTGCCAGTAGTATGGAGGGTTTGGGGAACACTGAAGCTTTCTTT.

The rearrangement uses TRBV4-1 and TRBJ1-1, with no clear D. The CDR3 runs to 14 residues. Germline CDR1 and CDR2: MGHRA and YSYEKL. The germline V and J ends were trimmed by 5 bases and 1 base, with 11 bases remaining between them. The CDR3 sequence: CASSSRTRNTEAFF. CDR3 bases: TGCGCCAGCAGCTCTCGTACTCGGAACACTGAAGCTTTCTTT.

The chain combines TRBV28 with TRBJ2-1; 8 bases match TRBD1. V was clipped by 8 bases and J by 0 bases; unmatched bases: 18. The CDR3 runs to 19 residues. CDR1 MDHEN and CDR2 SYDVKM come from the germline V gene. This CDR3 reads CASLPGGRSGQSSYNEQFF. The CDR3 region has the DNA TGTGCCAGCCTTCCAGGGGGCCGGAGTGGGCAGAGCTCCTACAATGAGCAGTTCTTC.

The genes are TRBV7-8 and TRBJ1-2; D gene ambiguous. Germline lookup yields CDR1 SGHVS and CDR2 FQNEAQ. The CDR3 length is 13 residues. V was cut by 1 base and J by 3 bases, with 6 bases left in between. The CDR3 nucleotides read TGTGCCAGCAGCTTAGAACCACACTATGGCTACACCTTC. This encodes CASSLEPHYGYTF.

This clone was found once. This chain links TRBV6-1 with TRBJ2-7, with D possibly being TRBD2 (5 bases). The CDR3 contains 17 residues. CDR1 MNHNS and CDR2 SASEGT come from the germline V gene. V dropped 2 bases and J dropped 3 bases, with 20 bases sitting between them. CDR3 coding DNA: TGTGCCAGCAGTGAATCTTACGCCGGCCGAGGGTACTACGAGCAGTACTTC. Protein product: CASSESYAGRGYYEQYF.

V usage is TRBV5-1 and J usage is TRBJ1-3; perhaps TRBD1 as D (6 bases). This CDR3 has 15 amino acids. V was pared by 4 bases and J by 1 base, with 12 bases between. The germline CDR1 and CDR2 sequences are SGHRS and YFSETQ. The CDR3 DNA is TGCGCCAGCAGCCCGCGACAGGATTCTGGAAACACCATATATTTT. Translation: CASSPRQDSGNTIYF.

V is TRBV11-1 and J is TRBJ2-3; 13 bases line up with TRBD2. Germline CDR1 is SGHAT and CDR2 is FQDESV (reference sequence). The J segment lost 6 bases and the V segment lost 5 bases, leaving 5 bases of the junction unmatched. This CDR3 contains 15 residues. The CDR3 sequence is CASSNTSGRGDTQYF. CDR3 DNA: TGTGCCAGCAGCAATACTAGCGGGAGGGGTGATACGCAGTATTTT.

The V call is TRBV24-1, the J call TRBJ1-4; 9 nucleotides line up with TRBD1. This CDR3 is built from 16 residues. Germline V gene data show CDR1 as KGHDR and CDR2 as SFDVKD. V was clipped by 2 bases and J by 8 bases; unmatched bases: 8. For the CDR3, the DNA is TGTGCCACCAGTGATTCTCCGACAGGGGGTCGCGAAAAACTGTTTTTT. This gives the protein CATSDSPTGGREKLFF.

A few counts support this clone. This sequence joins TRBV24-1 and TRBJ2-5; D gene unclear. The germline gives CDR1 KGHDR, CDR2 SFDVKD. The germline V and J ends were trimmed by 7 bases and 1 base, with 6 bases remaining between them. The CDR3 runs 12 residues. CDR3 loop: CATRQTQETQYF. CDR3 DNA: TGTGCCACCAGACAAACCCAAGAGACCCAGTACTTC.